A single sample gave rise to the 4 T cell receptor beta chains below, sequenced in a study of CD8 T cells in Susac syndrome (dated by TCRdb to between 2018 and 2021). Library construction relied on the immunoSEQ multiplex PCR assay. RNA was extracted using the RNeasy kit, and about 0.45 to 1 microgram was reverse transcribed with random hexamers. TCRdb handled the public reads itself, with Q25 trimming in fastp and clone calling in MiXCR, and kept productive beta chains. Rows are unified per CDR3 protein, each entry keeping the most common DNA and genes. The table for this sample lists about 120,000 distinct CDR3 sequences; 96% of them were counted only once. The ten biggest clones cover roughly 0.14% of the sample. The specimen sequenced was CD4+ T cells from PBMCs. The receptors come from a human donor with Susac syndrome.

The chain is built from TRBV18 and TRBJ1-1; D gene unclear. CDR1 is KGHSH, CDR2 LQKENI, per germline. The CDR3 extends over 13 amino acids. V was pared by 3 bases and J by 8 bases, with 13 bases between. For the CDR3, the DNA is TGTGCCAGCTCACCGGGAACACCGGGCGAAGCTTTCTTT. This gives the protein CASSPGTPGEAFF.

The CDR3 DNA reads as TGTGCCATCAGCCAACGGGGGGCTATCTACGAGCAGTACTTC. Translating gives CAISQRGAIYEQYF. The chain employs TRBV10-3 and TRBJ2-7; maybe TRBD2 (7 bases). This CDR3 comprises 14 residues. Germline values: CDR1 ENHRY, CDR2 SYGVKD. V lost 6 bases, J lost 3 bases, and 15 bases lay in between.

The V gene is TRBV5-1, the J gene TRBJ2-5; perhaps TRBD1 as D (5 bases). The CDR3 extends over 15 amino acids. The V gene's germline CDR1 is SGHRS and CDR2 YFSETQ. V was cut by 0 bases and J by 5 bases, with 14 bases left in between. The CDR3 sequence is CASSLAQGPHETQYF. The CDR3, as DNA: TGCGCCAGCAGCTTGGCGCAGGGTCCCCACGAGACCCAGTACTTC.

The CDR3 sequence: CASSAWTGMGDTIYF. In nucleotides, the CDR3 is TGTGCCAGCAGCGCCTGGACAGGGATGGGTGACACCATATATTTT. The chain has TRBV7-9 and TRBJ1-3, with 8 bases matching TRBD1. Per the germline V gene, CDR1 is SEHNR and CDR2 is FQNEAQ (reference sequence). This CDR3 spans 15 amino acids. J gave up 8 bases and V 5 bases, and 11 bases lay outside the gene matches.